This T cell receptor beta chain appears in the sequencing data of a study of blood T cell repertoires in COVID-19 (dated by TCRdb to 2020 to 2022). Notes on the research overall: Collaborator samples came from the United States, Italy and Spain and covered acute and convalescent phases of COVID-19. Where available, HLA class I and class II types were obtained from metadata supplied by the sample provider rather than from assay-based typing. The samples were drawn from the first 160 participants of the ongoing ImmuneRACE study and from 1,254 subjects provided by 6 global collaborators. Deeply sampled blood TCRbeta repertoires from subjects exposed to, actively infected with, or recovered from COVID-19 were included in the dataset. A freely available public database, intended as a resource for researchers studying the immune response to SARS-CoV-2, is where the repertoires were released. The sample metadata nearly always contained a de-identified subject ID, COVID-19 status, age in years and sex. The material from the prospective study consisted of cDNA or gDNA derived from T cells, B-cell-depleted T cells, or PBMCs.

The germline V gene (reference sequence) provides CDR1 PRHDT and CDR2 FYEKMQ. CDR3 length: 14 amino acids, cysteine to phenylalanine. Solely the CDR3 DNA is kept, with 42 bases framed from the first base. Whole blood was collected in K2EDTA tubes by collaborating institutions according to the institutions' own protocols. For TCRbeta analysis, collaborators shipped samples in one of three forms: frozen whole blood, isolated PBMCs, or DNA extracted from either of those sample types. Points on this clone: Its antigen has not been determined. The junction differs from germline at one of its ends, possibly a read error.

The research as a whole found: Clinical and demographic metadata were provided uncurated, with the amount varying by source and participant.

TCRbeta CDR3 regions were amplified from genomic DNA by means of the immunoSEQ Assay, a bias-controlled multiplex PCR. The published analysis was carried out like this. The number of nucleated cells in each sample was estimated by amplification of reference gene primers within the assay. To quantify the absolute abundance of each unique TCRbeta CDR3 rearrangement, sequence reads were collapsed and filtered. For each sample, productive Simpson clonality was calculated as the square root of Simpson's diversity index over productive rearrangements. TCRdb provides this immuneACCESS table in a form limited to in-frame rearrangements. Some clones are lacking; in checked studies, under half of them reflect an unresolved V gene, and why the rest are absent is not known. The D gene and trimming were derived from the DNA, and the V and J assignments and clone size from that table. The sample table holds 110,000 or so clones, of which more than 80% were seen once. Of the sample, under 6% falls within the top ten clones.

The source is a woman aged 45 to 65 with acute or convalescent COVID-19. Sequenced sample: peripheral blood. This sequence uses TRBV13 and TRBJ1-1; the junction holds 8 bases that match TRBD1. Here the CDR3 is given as CASSFGQGNIEAFF. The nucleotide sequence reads TGTGCCAGCAGCTTTGGACAGGGTAACATTGAAGCTTTCTTT.